This T cell receptor beta chain emerged from a study of shared T cell receptors in the human thymus. The data were produced by immunoSEQ multiplex PCR, yet TCRdb's version contains in-frame clones alone and is incomplete. This table has 500,000 to 850,000 clones, approximately 87% appearing once. This CDR3 has 15 amino acids. Germline loops: CDR1 SGHNT, CDR2 YYREEE (reference sequence). The trim removed 0 bases at V and 9 bases at J, leaving 9 bases unmatched. The same data also contributed to another study, on human thymus T cells. That paper states: Donation was from healthy Finnish infants who were having corrective surgery that addressed congenital heart defects. Resections that were taken during corrective heart surgery supplied the thymus tissue. Within thymic and blood repertoires, V and J gene usage appeared to be biased. Overlap was high between thymic repertoires from unrelated individuals, as reported in related research.

The chain combines TRBV5-4 with TRBJ2-1; 7 bases match TRBD1. The sample was thymocytes. This TCR was sampled from a boy younger than two with a congenital heart defect. CDR3 sequence (DNA): TGTGCCAGCAGCTTGGTTGGCAGGGGGAGTGGTGAGCAGTTCTTC. It is translated as CASSLVGRGSGEQFF.